The source of this TCR beta chain is a study of OX40 agonist ivuxolimab in advanced cancers. Study-level background: In this cohort, patients received ivuxolimab, an agonistic anti-OX40 (CD134) antibody. The study's findings and limits: Expanded peripheral T-cell antigen specificity went undetermined. At 0.1 to 3.0 mg/kg and by week 6, clonal expansion occurred in CD4+ and CD8+ blood T cells.

Details on this clone: Its antigen is currently unknown.

The CDR3 spans 15 residues. Trimming cost V 1 base and J 8 bases; bases outside gene matches: 6. The germline CDR1 and CDR2 sequences are MNHEY and SVGAGI. TCRdb's copy holds only in-frame clones and misses some; the assay was immunoSEQ multiplex PCR. This table holds about 46,000 clones, around 87% found once. The specimen was CD4+ or CD8+ T cells sorted from blood, collected in a trial of the OX40 agonist ivuxolimab. The V gene is TRBV6-5, the J gene TRBJ2-1; 9 bases align to TRBD2. This clonotype originated in an adult with an advanced solid tumor such as melanoma, head and neck, liver or kidney cancer. CDR3 nucleotide sequence: TGTGCCAGCAGTTACTTGGCGGGGGGGCGTGATGAGCAGTTCTTC. Translating gives CASSYLAGGRDEQFF.